This TCR beta chain is drawn from a study of T cells in Graves' hyperthyroidism and ophthalmopathy. As for this clonotype: Its antigen is still unknown. An end of the junction differs from the germline gene, which may be a read error.

Amplification yielded TCR beta CDR3 regions, with RNA transcripts as the source. HTBI primers were the set used in a first-round RT-PCR of the TCR CDR3. TCRdb analysed the multiplex PCR reads with MiXCR anew, one entry per CDR3 protein. The profile shows more than 300,000 distinct CDR3 sequences, about 15% of them singletons. Subjects aged 18 to 65 presented with newly diagnosed hyperthyroidism of less than 2 months' duration. Thyroid ultrasound, orbital computed tomography, clinical symptoms, and serum thyroxine and TRAb underpinned diagnoses. General study results and limits: In the blood, most expanded thyroid clonotypes above 0.001 appeared as well. The model foresaw ophthalmopathy a median around 6.8 months prior to onset.

Germline assignment: CDR1 KGHDR and CDR2 SFDVKD. CDR3 size: 13 residues. The chain employs TRBV24-1 and TRBJ2-2; no firm D call. The sample consisted of blood. The receptor comes from a woman between 25 and 40 years old with Graves' hyperthyroidism that later progressed to Graves' ophthalmopathy. The CDR3 DNA follows: TGTGCCACCAGTGATTTTTTCACCGGAGAGCCGTTTTTT. Translated, it gives CATSDFFTGEPFF.